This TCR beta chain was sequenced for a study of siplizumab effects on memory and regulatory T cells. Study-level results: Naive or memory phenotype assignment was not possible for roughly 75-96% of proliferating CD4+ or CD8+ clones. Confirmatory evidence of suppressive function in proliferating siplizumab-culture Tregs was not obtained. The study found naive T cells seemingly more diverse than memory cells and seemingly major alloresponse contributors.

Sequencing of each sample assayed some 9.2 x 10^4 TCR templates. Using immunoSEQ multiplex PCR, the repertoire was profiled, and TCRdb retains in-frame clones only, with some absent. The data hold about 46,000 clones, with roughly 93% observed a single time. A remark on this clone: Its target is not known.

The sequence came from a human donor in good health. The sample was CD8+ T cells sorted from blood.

The CDR3 spells CASSVGSGNTYEQYF. CDR3 coding DNA: TGTGCCAGCAGCGTAGGGTCAGGGAACACCTACGAGCAGTACTTC. The chain carries TRBV9 and TRBJ2-7, with D maybe TRBD1 (5 bases). The CDR3 runs 15 residues. In germline, CDR1 is SGDLS, CDR2 YYNGEE. Trimming took off 0 bases at V and 2 bases at J, with 12 bases between the two ends.